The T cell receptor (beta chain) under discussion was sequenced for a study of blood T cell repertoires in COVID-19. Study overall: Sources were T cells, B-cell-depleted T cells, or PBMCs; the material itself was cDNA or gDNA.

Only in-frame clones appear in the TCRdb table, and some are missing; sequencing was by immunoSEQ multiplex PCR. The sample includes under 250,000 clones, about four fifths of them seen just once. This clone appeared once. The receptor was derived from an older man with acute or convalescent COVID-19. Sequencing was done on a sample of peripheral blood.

This CDR3 reads CAIRRGGNQPQHF. Written as DNA, the CDR3 is TGTGCCATCAGACGGGGAGGCAATCAGCCCCAGCATTTT. The genes are TRBV6-6 and TRBJ1-5; D uncertain. The CDR3 has 13 residues. V lost 10 bases to trimming and J lost 2 bases, with 12 bases between them. CDR1 and CDR2 (germline): MNHNY, SVGAGI (reference sequence).